Listed below are T cell receptor beta chains from one sample, sequenced in a study of beta chain features in type 1 diabetes. The data were produced by immunoSEQ multiplex PCR, yet TCRdb's version contains in-frame clones alone and is incomplete. The sample records about 170,000 clones, 7% to 9% being singletons. Input material: central memory CD4+ T cells from blood. The receptors shown here come from a man between 18 and 29 years old with type 1 diabetes. The CDR3 runs from the conserved cysteine through the conserved F or W. Fields, in order: clone size, V gene, J gene, D gene, CDR3 DNA, CDR3 protein. A D gene is named only where the DNA matches it firmly. Rows may omit the clone size; those that give it use once, few, many or a size class.

>.|TRBV10-3|TRBJ1-3|.
TGTGCCATCAGCCACTCCTCTGGAAACACCATATATTTT
CAISHSSGNTIYF
>.|TRBV21-1|TRBJ2-1|.
TGTGCCAGCAGCAAAAGGGGGGGCAGGGTCGACAATGAGCAGTTCTTC
CASSKRGGRVDNEQFF
>few|TRBV30|TRBJ1-1|.
TGTGCCTGGAGTTCGAACGGGCGGGCGGCTTTCTTT
CAWSSNGRAAFF
>few|TRBV19|TRBJ2-7|TRBD1
TGTGCCAGTAGTATCCCGGGACAGGGTCTTTACGAGCAGTACTTC
CASSIPGQGLYEQYF
>.|TRBV2|TRBJ2-1|TRBD2
TGTGCCAGCGGACTAGCGGGCTACAATGAGCAGTTCTTC
CASGLAGYNEQFF
>few|TRBV7-2|TRBJ2-3|.
TGTGCCAGCAGGCTAGCTTCGGGCACAGATACGCAGTATTTT
CASRLASGTDTQYF
>.|TRBV12-2|TRBJ1-5|.
TGTGCAAGTCGCTTATTCTTTGGACAGGCGGAACCACAGCCCCAGCATTTT
CASRLFFGQAEPQPQHF
>few|TRBV30|TRBJ1-2|.
TGTGCCTGGACCCACAGTAATCCCTATGGCTACACCTTC
CAWTHSNPYGYTF
>few|TRBV29-1|TRBJ2-1|TRBD2
TGCAGCGTTGAACGGGGGGGGACTCCTACGAATGAGCAGTTCTTC
CSVERGGTPTNEQFF
>.|TRBV4-3|TRBJ2-1|TRBD2
TGCGCCAGCAGCCCCGAACCGCCGACTAGCCAGGGTGGCGATGAGCAGTTCTTC
CASSPEPPTSQGGDEQFF
>few|TRBV29-1|TRBJ2-7|TRBD2
TGCAGCGTGGGACTAGCGGGGATGGGCTACGAGCAGTACTTC
CSVGLAGMGYEQYF
>.|TRBV4-3|TRBJ2-3|.
TGCGCCAGCAGCCAAGAAAAGCGGAGCACAGATACGCAGTATTTT
CASSQEKRSTDTQYF
>.|TRBV7-2|TRBJ1-2|.
TGTGCCAGCAGCTTAGGGGCAGCCCAAGGAAGGGGCTACACCTTC
CASSLGAAQGRGYTF
>few|TRBV29-1|TRBJ2-1|.
TGCAGCGTTGTCAGATTCTCGGGGAATGAGCAGTTCTTC
CSVVRFSGNEQFF
>many|TRBV14|TRBJ2-1|.
TGTGCCAGCAGCCAAGAGGGGAGATACAATGAGCAGTTCTTC
CASSQEGRYNEQFF
>few|TRBV5-1|TRBJ2-1|.
TGCGCCAGCAGCTTGGTAATGTCCGGGGGCAATGAGCAGTTCTTC
CASSLVMSGGNEQFF
>.|TRBV27|TRBJ2-1|TRBD1
TGTGCCAGCAGTCCCGGACAGGGGCTGGGGTACAATGAGCAGTTCTTC
CASSPGQGLGYNEQFF
>.|TRBV7-2|TRBJ2-5|.
TGTGCCAGTACTCGGCAGGCAGCACCTCAAGAGACCCAGTACTTC
CASTRQAAPQETQYF
>few|TRBV5-1|TRBJ2-7|TRBD2
TGCGCCAGCAGCGCGGGACTAGCGGGGGTTGATGAGCAGTACTTC
CASSAGLAGVDEQYF
>few|TRBV6-6|TRBJ1-5|TRBD1
TGTGCCAGCAGTTACGTAGGGGGCGCCTCCCAGCCCCAGCATTTT
CASSYVGGASQPQHF
>few|TRBV5-4|TRBJ1-2|.
TGTGCCAGCAGCTTGGCCCCAGGGGATGGCTACACCTTC
CASSLAPGDGYTF
>few|TRBV9|TRBJ2-1|TRBD1
TGTGCCAGCAGCGCCGGGACAGGGGCCTACAATGAGCAGTTCTTC
CASSAGTGAYNEQFF
>.|TRBV6-5|TRBJ2-2|.
TGTGCCAGCAGTTACCGAGGGTTTGCCGGGGAGCTGTTTTTT
CASSYRGFAGELFF
>.|TRBV7-2|TRBJ2-5|TRBD2
TGTGCCAGCAGCTTACTCTCTAGCGGGGGGGCGGGAGGAGAGACCCAGTACTTC
CASSLLSSGGAGGETQYF
>many|TRBV15|TRBJ2-2|.
TGTGCCACCAGCAGGACGGGGGGCCCCCGCACCGGGGAGCTGTTTTTT
CATSRTGGPRTGELFF
>.|TRBV5-4|TRBJ1-6|TRBD1
TGTGCCAGCAGCGAACAACTACTGACAGGGGGCTCACCCCTCCACTTT
CASSEQLLTGGSPLHF
>few|TRBV5-5|TRBJ1-5|.
TGTGCCAGCAGCTTGGACGGGGGCAATCAGCCCCAGCATTTT
CASSLDGGNQPQHF
>.|TRBV6-1|TRBJ2-1|TRBD1
TGTGCCAGCACTCAACAGGGGAATGAGCAGTTCTTC
CASTQQGNEQFF
>few|TRBV5-4|TRBJ2-5|TRBD2
TGTGCCAGCAGTCCCGGGGTAGCGGGGATAGAGACCCAGTACTTC
CASSPGVAGIETQYF
>.|TRBV11-2|TRBJ2-1|.
TGTGCCAGCAGCTTAATGGTACAGCACAATGAGCAGTTCTTC
CASSLMVQHNEQFF
>few|TRBV28|TRBJ1-3|.
TGTGCCAGCTTTACCCAGGGCCCATCTGGAAACACCATATATTTT
CASFTQGPSGNTIYF
>.|TRBV5-4|TRBJ1-4|TRBD1
TGTGCCAGCAGGACAGGGGAGAATGAAAAACTGTTTTTT
CASRTGENEKLFF
>few|TRBV29-1|TRBJ1-2|.
TGCAGCTCCCGGACCGCGGGAAGTGGCTACACCTTC
CSSRTAGSGYTF
>.|TRBV30|TRBJ1-2|TRBD1
TGTGCCTCCCCGGGACAGGGAAGCTATGGCTACACCTTC
CASPGQGSYGYTF
>few|TRBV10-3|TRBJ2-5|.
TGTGCCATCAGTGAGGGCATCCAAGAGACCCAGTACTTC
CAISEGIQETQYF
>few|TRBV6-6|TRBJ1-1|TRBD1
TGTGCCAGCAGTTATGGTTTGCAGGGGGCTGAAGCTTTCTTT
CASSYGLQGAEAFF
>few|TRBV7-2|TRBJ2-5|TRBD2
TGTGCCAGCAGTGGACTAGCGGGGGTGACCCAGTACTTC
CASSGLAGVTQYF
>.|TRBV18|TRBJ1-2|TRBD1
TGTGCCAGCTCACCAGGGACAGCCTCTAACTATGGCTACACCTTC
CASSPGTASNYGYTF
>many|TRBV19|TRBJ1-6|.
TGTGCCAGTAGTTACCTACAGGATTCACCCCTCCACTTT
CASSYLQDSPLHF
>.|TRBV28|TRBJ2-4|.
TGTGCCAGCAGTTTATACGCCCAGGGACTAAACATTCAGTACTTC
CASSLYAQGLNIQYF
>few|TRBV30|TRBJ1-5|.
TGTGCCTCCTCAGGGGATAGCAATCAGCCCCAGCATTTT
CASSGDSNQPQHF
>few|TRBV29-1|TRBJ1-1|.
TGCAGCGGGACAGCTTTGGGGGGGACCACTGAAGCTTTCTTT
CSGTALGGTTEAFF
>few|TRBV5-6|TRBJ2-1|.
TGTGCCAGCAGTTCGGGTTTTGCCAATGAGCAGTTCTTC
CASSSGFANEQFF
>few|TRBV7-9|TRBJ1-2|.
TGTGCCAGCAGCTTAGCCCGGGACAAGTCTGGCTACACCTTC
CASSLARDKSGYTF
>.|TRBV18|TRBJ2-5|.
TGTGCCAGCTCACTATCACATAGGGAGGAGGAGACCCAGTACTTC
CASSLSHREEETQYF
>few|TRBV15|TRBJ2-1|.
TGTGCCACCAGCAGAGTCTCCCGCAATGAGCAGTTCTTC
CATSRVSRNEQFF
>few|TRBV27|TRBJ2-1|TRBD2
TGTGCCAGCAGCAGACACTGGACTAGCGGGAGTTTTAATGAGCAGTTCTTC
CASSRHWTSGSFNEQFF
>.|TRBV15|TRBJ1-4|.
TGTGCCACCAGCAGAGATCTTCTCCAGGCCCCGTTTTTT
CATSRDLLQAPFF
>few|TRBV7-2|TRBJ1-1|.
TGTGCCAGCAACGGGGAGGGTTTCACTGAAGCTTTCTTT
CASNGEGFTEAFF
>few|TRBV6-1|TRBJ1-1|.
TGTGCCAGCAGTGAACAGGGAAAATACACTGAAGCTTTCTTT
CASSEQGKYTEAFF
>few|TRBV28|TRBJ1-1|.
TGTGCCAGCAGTTTATACGGAGACAGGTTGGGCGCTGAAGCTTTCTTT
CASSLYGDRLGAEAFF
>.|TRBV28|TRBJ2-2|TRBD2
TGTGCCAGCAATTCCTTAGCGGGAGGGGCTTACGGGGAGCTGTTTTTT
CASNSLAGGAYGELFF
>.|TRBV19|TRBJ2-2|.
TGTGCCAGTAGTCCGGGACAACTCGAATCGAGGGAGCTGTTTTTT
CASSPGQLESRELFF
>.|TRBV7-9|TRBJ1-2|.
TGTGCCAGCAGCGGGGGGGACGGGAACTATGGCTACACCTTC
CASSGGDGNYGYTF